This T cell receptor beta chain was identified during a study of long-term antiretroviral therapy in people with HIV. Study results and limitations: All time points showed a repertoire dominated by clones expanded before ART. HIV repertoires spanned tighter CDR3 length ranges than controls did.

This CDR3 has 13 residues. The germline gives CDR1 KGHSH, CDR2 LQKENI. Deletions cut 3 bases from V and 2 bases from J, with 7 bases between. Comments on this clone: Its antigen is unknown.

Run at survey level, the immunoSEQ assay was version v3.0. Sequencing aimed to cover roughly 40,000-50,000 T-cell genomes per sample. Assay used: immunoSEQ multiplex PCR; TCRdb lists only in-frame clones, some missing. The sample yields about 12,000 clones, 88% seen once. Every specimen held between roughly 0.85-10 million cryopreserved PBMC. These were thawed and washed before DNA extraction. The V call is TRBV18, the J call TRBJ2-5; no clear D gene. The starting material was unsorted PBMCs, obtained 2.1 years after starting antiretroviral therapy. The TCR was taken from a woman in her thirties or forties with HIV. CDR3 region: CASSPVRQETQYF. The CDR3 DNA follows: TGTGCCAGCTCACCCGTGAGGCAAGAGACCCAGTACTTC.